The rows below give T cell receptor beta chains drawn from one sample of a study of control samples from healthy donors and cancer patients. Assay: immunoSEQ multiplex PCR; the TCRdb copy retains only in-frame clones and omits some. The sample lists roughly 450,000 clones; 90% were seen once. The material sequenced was PBMCs. Every receptor here comes from a man aged 40-49 years with head and neck cancer. Each CDR3 is given without its conserved first and last residue. Only some rows state a clone size, as once, few, many or a class for expanded clones.

TRBV7-2	once	11	ASRTGGAYEQY
TRBV6-2/TRBV6-3	-	12	ASSYAQRDNEQF
TRBV30	once	7	AWKNEQF
TRBV27	once	13	ASSLDDGRGNEQF
TRBV12-3/TRBV12-4	-	11	ASSLGQPRELF
TRBV29-1	few	7	SVTDTQY
TRBV28	-	13	ASSPQDRGRYEQY
TRBV29-1	-	12	SVEVTGGNTEAF
TRBV6-1	-	11	ASSEAWGTEAF
TRBV24-1	-	13	ATSGGQGATYEQY